These T cell receptor beta chains were read from a single sample in a study of blood T cell repertoires in COVID-19. Produced via immunoSEQ multiplex PCR; TCRdb's table is partial and in-frame only. This sample carries roughly 30,000 clones, 85% to 90% of them seen once, and the ten largest clones take about 26%. Source material: peripheral blood. These receptors were collected from a human donor in a cohort sampled during active COVID-19. Both conserved end residues are part of each CDR3. Each record gives: clone size, V gene, D gene, J gene, CDR3 protein, CDR3 DNA. D genes are given only for firm matches. Rows may omit the clone size; those that give it use once, few, many or a size class.

clone_size: .; v_call: TRBV28; d_call: TRBD2; j_call: TRBJ2-3; cdr3_aa: CASSYTGTSGTDTQYF; cdr3_nt: TGTGCCAGCAGTTATACAGGGACTAGCGGTACAGATACGCAGTATTTT
clone_size: .; v_call: TRBV9; d_call: .; j_call: TRBJ1-3; cdr3_aa: CASSVGGGTGNTIYF; cdr3_nt: TGTGCCAGCAGCGTAGGTGGAGGGACCGGAAACACCATATATTTT
clone_size: .; v_call: TRBV15; d_call: .; j_call: TRBJ1-1; cdr3_aa: CAKESRTVNTEAFF; cdr3_nt: TGTGCCAAGGAGTCCCGAACGGTGAACACTGAAGCTTTCTTT
clone_size: .; v_call: TRBV19; d_call: .; j_call: TRBJ2-4; cdr3_aa: CASSLQGGENIQYF; cdr3_nt: TGTGCCAGTAGTCTACAGGGTGGCGAAAACATTCAGTACTTC
clone_size: .; v_call: TRBV4-3; d_call: .; j_call: TRBJ1-1; cdr3_aa: CASSQSPDSLLTEAFF; cdr3_nt: TGCGCCAGCAGCCAATCACCCGACAGTCTACTCACTGAAGCTTTCTTT
clone_size: .; v_call: TRBV7-2; d_call: .; j_call: TRBJ1-2; cdr3_aa: CASSRGGRNYGYTF; cdr3_nt: TGTGCCAGCAGTAGGGGGGGGCGTAACTATGGCTACACCTTC
clone_size: few; v_call: TRBV18; d_call: .; j_call: TRBJ2-7; cdr3_aa: CASSANRDEQYF; cdr3_nt: TGTGCCAGCTCAGCCAACAGGGACGAGCAGTACTTC
clone_size: .; v_call: TRBV4-1; d_call: .; j_call: TRBJ1-1; cdr3_aa: CASMGPLRGTEAFF; cdr3_nt: TGCGCCAGCATGGGGCCGTTGCGGGGCACTGAAGCTTTCTTT
clone_size: .; v_call: TRBV24-1; d_call: .; j_call: TRBJ2-3; cdr3_aa: CATSGRETGSRDTQYF; cdr3_nt: TGTGCCACCAGTGGCCGGGAGACAGGGTCAAGAGATACGCAGTATTTT
clone_size: .; v_call: TRBV19; d_call: TRBD2; j_call: TRBJ2-1; cdr3_aa: CASSSRLAGGFNEQFF; cdr3_nt: TGTGCCAGTAGTTCTCGACTAGCGGGGGGGTTCAATGAGCAGTTCTTC
clone_size: .; v_call: TRBV27; d_call: .; j_call: TRBJ2-6; cdr3_aa: CASSLSSGANVLTF; cdr3_nt: TGTGCCAGCAGCCTATCCTCTGGGGCCAACGTCCTGACTTTC
clone_size: .; v_call: TRBV7-6; d_call: .; j_call: TRBJ2-7; cdr3_aa: CASSLATGTYEQYF; cdr3_nt: TGTGCCAGCAGCTTAGCCACAGGGACCTACGAGCAGTACTTC
clone_size: .; v_call: TRBV30; d_call: .; j_call: TRBJ1-1; cdr3_aa: CAWSSGGLSTEAFF; cdr3_nt: TGTGCCTGGAGCTCCGGGGGGCTGAGCACTGAAGCTTTCTTT
clone_size: .; v_call: TRBV6-6; d_call: .; j_call: TRBJ2-3; cdr3_aa: CASSPPLYF; cdr3_nt: TGTGCCAGCAGTCCTCCTCTGTATTTT
clone_size: .; v_call: TRBV7-2; d_call: TRBD2; j_call: TRBJ2-3; cdr3_aa: CASSFGEAGPHTQYF; cdr3_nt: TGTGCCAGCAGCTTCGGGGAAGCGGGACCACATACGCAGTATTTT
clone_size: .; v_call: TRBV13; d_call: TRBD2; j_call: TRBJ2-7; cdr3_aa: CASSLGTSGYEQYF; cdr3_nt: TGTGCCAGCAGTCTAGGGACTAGCGGATACGAGCAGTACTTC
clone_size: .; v_call: TRBV28; d_call: TRBD1; j_call: TRBJ1-2; cdr3_aa: CATQRRGLNYGYTF; cdr3_nt: TGTGCCACCCAACGTAGGGGGCTTAACTATGGCTACACCTTC
clone_size: .; v_call: TRBV3-1/TRBV3-2; d_call: .; j_call: TRBJ1-1; cdr3_aa: CASSQDQTVLTEAFF; cdr3_nt: TGTGCCAGCAGCCAAGATCAAACGGTCCTCACTGAAGCTTTCTTT
clone_size: .; v_call: TRBV6-2/TRBV6-3; d_call: TRBD1; j_call: TRBJ2-7; cdr3_aa: CASSRGGRAYEQYF; cdr3_nt: TGTGCCAGCAGTCGAGGGGGCAGGGCCTACGAGCAGTACTTC
clone_size: .; v_call: TRBV7-8; d_call: .; j_call: TRBJ1-2; cdr3_aa: CASSPLVVRGEHGYTF; cdr3_nt: TGTGCCAGCAGCCCCCTCGTGGTCCGGGGTGAACACGGCTACACCTTC
clone_size: .; v_call: TRBV11-2; d_call: TRBD2; j_call: TRBJ2-5; cdr3_aa: CASSPRRGDQETQYF; cdr3_nt: TGTGCCAGCAGCCCACGCCGGGGGGACCAAGAGACCCAGTACTTC
clone_size: .; v_call: TRBV5-6; d_call: .; j_call: TRBJ2-5; cdr3_aa: CASSYLQGGETQYF; cdr3_nt: TGTGCCAGCAGCTACCTACAGGGAGGGGAGACCCAGTACTTC
clone_size: .; v_call: TRBV7-8; d_call: TRBD2; j_call: TRBJ2-7; cdr3_aa: CASSLGTSGGAEQYF; cdr3_nt: TGTGCCAGCAGCTTAGGAACTAGCGGGGGAGCCGAGCAGTACTTC
clone_size: .; v_call: TRBV18; d_call: TRBD2; j_call: TRBJ2-1; cdr3_aa: CASSPRFGGTSGYNEQFF; cdr3_nt: TGTGCCAGCTCACCAAGATTCGGAGGTACTAGCGGTTACAATGAGCAGTTCTTC
clone_size: .; v_call: TRBV18; d_call: TRBD2; j_call: TRBJ2-6; cdr3_aa: CASSLGRASAGGANVLTF; cdr3_nt: TGTGCCAGCTCACTGGGAAGGGCATCAGCGGGGGGGGCCAACGTCCTGACTTTC
clone_size: .; v_call: TRBV27; d_call: .; j_call: TRBJ2-7; cdr3_aa: CASSLGGVVFEQYF; cdr3_nt: TGTGCCAGCAGTTTAGGAGGGGTGGTCTTCGAGCAGTACTTC
clone_size: .; v_call: TRBV7-2; d_call: .; j_call: TRBJ2-2; cdr3_aa: CASSPAGTNTGELFF; cdr3_nt: TGTGCCAGCAGCCCGGCGGGCACGAACACCGGGGAGCTGTTTTTT
clone_size: .; v_call: TRBV30; d_call: TRBD1; j_call: TRBJ2-2; cdr3_aa: CGRDRENTGELFF; cdr3_nt: TGTGGTCGGGACAGGGAAAACACCGGGGAGCTGTTTTTT
clone_size: .; v_call: TRBV19; d_call: .; j_call: TRBJ1-5; cdr3_aa: CASSPLAFRQGQPQHF; cdr3_nt: TGTGCCAGTAGTCCCCTCGCGTTCAGGCAGGGACAGCCCCAGCATTTT
clone_size: .; v_call: TRBV3-1/TRBV3-2; d_call: TRBD2; j_call: TRBJ2-1; cdr3_aa: CASSQGSWTSSYNEQFF; cdr3_nt: TGTGCCAGCAGCCAAGGTTCTTGGACTAGCTCCTACAATGAGCAGTTCTTC
clone_size: .; v_call: TRBV7-2; d_call: .; j_call: TRBJ2-3; cdr3_aa: CASSLIGPRRTDTQYF; cdr3_nt: TGTGCCAGCAGCTTAATTGGGCCGCGACGCACAGATACGCAGTATTTT
clone_size: .; v_call: TRBV7-2; d_call: .; j_call: TRBJ2-5; cdr3_aa: CASSSLVIQETQYF; cdr3_nt: TGTGCCAGCAGCTCACTAGTGATCCAAGAGACCCAGTACTTC
clone_size: .; v_call: TRBV4-3; d_call: .; j_call: TRBJ1-4; cdr3_aa: CASSQEAVAGEKLFF; cdr3_nt: TGCGCCAGCAGCCAAGAGGCGGTCGCCGGAGAAAAACTGTTTTTT
clone_size: once; v_call: TRBV19; d_call: TRBD1; j_call: TRBJ1-5; cdr3_aa: CASSRGQGNQPQHF; cdr3_nt: TGTGCCAGTAGCCGTGGACAGGGAAATCAGCCCCAGCATTTT
clone_size: once; v_call: TRBV4-3; d_call: .; j_call: TRBJ2-2; cdr3_aa: CASSQDQATGELFF; cdr3_nt: TGCGCCAGCAGCCAAGATCAGGCCACCGGGGAGCTGTTTTTT